The clone carrying this TCR beta chain was counted many times. Its antigen is not known. For TCRbeta, the library was prepared with unique molecular identifiers. From the PCR reads, TCRdb called clonotypes with MiXCR, one entry per CDR3 protein. The sample holds over 85,000 distinct CDR3 sequences, around 7.8% seen once. These data come from a study of T-cell reconstitution after alpha-beta-depleted transplantation in children. Study conclusions and caveats: After transplant, at about two months, alpha-beta T cells were reportedly derived from several hundred expanded graft clones. Hyperexpanded clones declined; after one year, newly produced T cells mostly supplied diversity. In some patients, recipient T cells and intrathymic progenitors surviving conditioning explained high day-60 diversity.

The CDR3 runs 16 residues. Losses at the gene ends were 1 base for V and 1 base for J; bases not matched to a gene: 5. Germline values: CDR1 SGHRS, CDR2 YFSETQ. The TCR originated in a boy under 10 years old with acute lymphoblastic leukemia, due to receive a stem cell transplant. V is TRBV5-1 and J is TRBJ2-1; 7 nucleotides line up with TRBD1. The sequences come from PBMCs, collected before TCRalphabeta/CD19-depleted stem cell transplant. The CDR3 loop is CASSLNGDSSYNEQFF. CDR3 DNA sequence: TGCGCCAGCAGCTTGAACGGGGACAGTTCCTACAATGAGCAGTTCTTC.